Sequencing of this TCR beta chain was carried out in a study of blood T cell repertoires in COVID-19. Background on the study: T cells, B-cell-depleted T cells, or PBMCs provided the cDNA or gDNA that served as material.

V shed 2 bases and J 5 bases; nucleotides not matched to a gene: 5. The CDR3 covers 14 residues. Germline V CDR1 and CDR2: MNHEY, SVGAGI. Profiling relied on immunoSEQ multiplex PCR, and the TCRdb table lists in-frame clones only, not all of them. This sample has roughly 120,000 clones; approximately 82% occur once, and the top ten carry under 3%. This TCR derives from a man younger than 40 with acute or convalescent COVID-19. Material: peripheral blood. V is TRBV6-5 and J is TRBJ1-1, with 7 positions matching TRBD1. CDR3 sequence reads: CASSYNRGPTEAFF. The CDR3 DNA follows: TGTGCCAGCAGTTACAACAGGGGTCCTACTGAAGCTTTCTTT.